The 8 T cell receptor beta chains presented below share a single source sample, sequenced in a study of blood T cell repertoires in COVID-19. Assay: immunoSEQ multiplex PCR; the TCRdb copy retains only in-frame clones and omits some. The data contain some 320,000 clones, roughly 90% of them singletons. Specimen: PBMCs or T cells enriched from blood (not recorded which). These receptors came from a man aged 60 to 69 who had recovered from COVID-19.

The V call is TRBV5-4, the J call TRBJ1-2; possibly TRBD1 for D (6 bases). V lost 7 bases and J lost 8, with 18 bases in between. Germline assignment: CDR1 SGHNT and CDR2 YYREEE (reference sequence). CDR3 length: 13 residues. CDR3 region: CASGPTGMRGYTF. CDR3 nucleotide sequence: TGTGCCAGCGGCCCAACAGGGATGAGGGGCTACACCTTC.

The chain has TRBV7-9 and TRBJ2-5; 12 bases are shared with TRBD2. CDR3 length equals 15 residues. In germline, CDR1 is SEHNR, CDR2 FQNEAQ (reference sequence). V lost 5 bases to trimming and J lost 5 bases; unmatched junction nucleotides: 6. The CDR3 sequence: CASSLRLAGAETQYF. The DNA for the CDR3 is TGTGCCAGCAGCCTCAGACTAGCGGGAGCGGAGACCCAGTACTTC.

The chain is built from TRBV27 and TRBJ1-2; D is unclear. Per the germline V gene, CDR1 is MNHEY and CDR2 is SMNVEV (reference sequence). The CDR3 loop spans 11 amino acids. The germline V and J ends were trimmed by 10 bases and 6 bases, with 12 bases remaining between them. CDR3 coding DNA: TGTGCCAAATCGCCCGGGGATGGCTACACCTTC. Translation: CAKSPGDGYTF.

CDR3: CASRRRTSGGADTQYF. CDR3 coding DNA: TGTGCCAGCAGAAGGAGGACTAGCGGGGGGGCAGATACGCAGTATTTT. The rearrangement joins TRBV2 to TRBJ2-3; 15 nucleotides line up with TRBD2. Germline CDR1 SNHLY, CDR2 FYNNEI. The trim removed 6 bases at V and 4 bases at J, leaving 5 bases unmatched. This CDR3 contains 16 residues.

The chain's CDR3 is CASSQEGQAGVNYGYTF. The CDR3 DNA is TGTGCCAGCAGCCAAGAGGGACAGGCTGGGGTTAACTATGGCTACACCTTC. V is TRBV3-1 (or the pseudogene TRBV3-2) and J is TRBJ1-2, with 8 nucleotides matching TRBD1. This CDR3 is built from 17 residues. V dropped 0 bases and J dropped 1; count of bases not matched to a gene: 7. Germline loops: CDR1 LGHDT, CDR2 YNNKEL (reference sequence).

This clone appeared a few times. The rearrangement joins TRBV5-1 to TRBJ2-1; D might be TRBD2 (5 bases). CDR1 and CDR2 from the germline V gene are SGHRS and YFSETQ. This CDR3 contains 16 residues. V lost 3 bases and J 0 bases, leaving 13 bases between the germline ends. This CDR3 reads CASSWRSGGSYNEQFF. The CDR3 nucleotides read TGCGCCAGCAGCTGGCGTTCTGGAGGCTCCTACAATGAGCAGTTCTTC. The full variable domain, its missing parts supplied by reference TRBV5-1 and TRBJ2-1, is KAGVTQTPRYLIKTRGQQVTLSCSPISGHRSVSWYQQTPGQGLQFLFEYFSETQRNKGNFPGRFSGRQFSNSRSEMNVSTLELGDSALYLCASSWRSGGSYNEQFFGPGTRLTVL.

The chain recombines TRBV29-1 with TRBJ1-3; maybe TRBD1 (6 bases). The CDR3 covers 13 residues. Looked up from germline, CDR1 is SQVTM and CDR2 is ANQGSEA. Trimming removed 6 bases from V and 5 bases from J, with 14 bases in between. This CDR3 reads CSVQRTERNTIYF. In DNA form, the CDR3 reads TGCAGCGTACAACGGACAGAGAGAAACACCATATATTTT.

This chain uses TRBV10-1 with TRBJ2-7; perhaps TRBD1 as D (6 bases). The germline V gene has CDR1 WNHNN and CDR2 SYGVQD (reference sequence). Trimming shortened V by 0 bases and J by 1 base, and 10 bases separated the two germline ends. CDR3 length: 15 amino acids. CDR3 sequence: CASSESLGASYEQYF. DNA for the CDR3: TGCGCCAGCAGTGAGTCTCTGGGGGCTTCCTACGAGCAGTACTTC.